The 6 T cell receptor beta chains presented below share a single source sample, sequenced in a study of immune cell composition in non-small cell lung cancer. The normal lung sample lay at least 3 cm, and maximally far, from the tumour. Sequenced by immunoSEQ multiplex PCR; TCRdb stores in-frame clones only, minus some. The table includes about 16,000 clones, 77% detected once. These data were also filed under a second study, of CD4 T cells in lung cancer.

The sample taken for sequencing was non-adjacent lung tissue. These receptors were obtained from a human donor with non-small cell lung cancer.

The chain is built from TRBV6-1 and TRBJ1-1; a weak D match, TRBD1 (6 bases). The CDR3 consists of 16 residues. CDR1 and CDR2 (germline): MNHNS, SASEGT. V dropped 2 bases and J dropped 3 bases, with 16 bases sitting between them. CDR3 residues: CASSEFRNRADTEAFF. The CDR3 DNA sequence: TGTGCCAGCAGTGAATTTCGGAACAGGGCGGACACTGAAGCTTTCTTT.

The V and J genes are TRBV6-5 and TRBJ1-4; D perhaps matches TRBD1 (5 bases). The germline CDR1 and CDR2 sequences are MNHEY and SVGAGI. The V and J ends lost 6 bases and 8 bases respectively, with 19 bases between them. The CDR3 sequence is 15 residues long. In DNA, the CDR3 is TGTGCCAGCAGCGTTTCAGGGAGGTTCGGAGAAAAACTGTTTTTT. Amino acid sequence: CASSVSGRFGEKLFF.

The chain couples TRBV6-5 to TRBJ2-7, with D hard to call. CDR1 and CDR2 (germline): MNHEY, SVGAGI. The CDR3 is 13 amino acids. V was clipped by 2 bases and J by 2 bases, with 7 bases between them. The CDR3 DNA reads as TGTGCCAGCAGTTACCACGGTCCCTACGAGCAGTACTTC. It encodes CASSYHGPYEQYF.

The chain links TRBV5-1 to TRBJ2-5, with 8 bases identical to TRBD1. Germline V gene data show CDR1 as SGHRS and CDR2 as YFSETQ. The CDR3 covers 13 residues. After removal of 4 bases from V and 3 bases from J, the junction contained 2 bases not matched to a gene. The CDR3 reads CASSKQGEETQYF. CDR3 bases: TGCGCCAGCAGCAAACAGGGGGAAGAGACCCAGTACTTC.

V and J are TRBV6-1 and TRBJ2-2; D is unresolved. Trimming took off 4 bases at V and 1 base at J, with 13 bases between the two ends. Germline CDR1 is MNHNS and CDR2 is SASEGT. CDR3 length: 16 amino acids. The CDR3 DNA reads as TGTGCCAGCAGTGTCATTGGCCTAGTGAACACCGGGGAGCTGTTTTTT. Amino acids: CASSVIGLVNTGELFF.

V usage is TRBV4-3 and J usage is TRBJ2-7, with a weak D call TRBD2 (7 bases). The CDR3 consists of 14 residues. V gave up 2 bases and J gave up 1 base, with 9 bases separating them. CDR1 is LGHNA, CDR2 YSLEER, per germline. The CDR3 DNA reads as TGCGCCAGCAGCCAAAGGGGGGGTTCCTACGAGCAGTACTTC. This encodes CASSQRGGSYEQYF.